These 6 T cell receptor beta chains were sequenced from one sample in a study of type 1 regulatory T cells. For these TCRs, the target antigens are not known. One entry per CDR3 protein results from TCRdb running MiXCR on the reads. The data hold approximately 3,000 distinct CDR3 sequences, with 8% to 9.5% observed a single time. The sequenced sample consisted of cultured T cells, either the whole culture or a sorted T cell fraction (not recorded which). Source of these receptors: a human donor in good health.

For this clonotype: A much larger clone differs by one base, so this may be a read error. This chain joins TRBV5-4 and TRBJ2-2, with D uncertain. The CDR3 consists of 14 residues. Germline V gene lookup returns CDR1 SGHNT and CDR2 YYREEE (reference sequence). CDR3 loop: CVSSLQGPTGELFF. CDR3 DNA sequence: TGTGTCAGCAGTCTACAAGGGCCGACCGGGGAGCTGTTTTTT.

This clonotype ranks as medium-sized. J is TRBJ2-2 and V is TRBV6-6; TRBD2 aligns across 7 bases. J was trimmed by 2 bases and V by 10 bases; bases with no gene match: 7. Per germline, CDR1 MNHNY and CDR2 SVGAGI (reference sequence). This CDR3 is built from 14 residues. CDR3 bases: TGTGCCATCCGACTAGCCCTTAACACCGGGGAGCTGTTTTTT. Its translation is CAIRLALNTGELFF.

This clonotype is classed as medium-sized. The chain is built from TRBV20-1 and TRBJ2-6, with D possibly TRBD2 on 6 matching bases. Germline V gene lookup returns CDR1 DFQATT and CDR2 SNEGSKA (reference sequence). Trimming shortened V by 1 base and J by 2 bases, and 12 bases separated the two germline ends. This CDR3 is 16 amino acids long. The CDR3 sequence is CSARGPWGAGANVLTF. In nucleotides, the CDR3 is TGCAGTGCTAGAGGCCCATGGGGGGCTGGGGCCAACGTCCTGACTTTC.

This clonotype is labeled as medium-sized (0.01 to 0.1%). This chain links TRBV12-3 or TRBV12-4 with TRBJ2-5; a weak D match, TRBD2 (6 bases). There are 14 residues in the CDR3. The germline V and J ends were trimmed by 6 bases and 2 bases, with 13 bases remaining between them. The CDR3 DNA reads TGTGCCAGCAGCCGGGGGACGGAACAAGAGACCCAGTACTTC. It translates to CASSRGTEQETQYF.

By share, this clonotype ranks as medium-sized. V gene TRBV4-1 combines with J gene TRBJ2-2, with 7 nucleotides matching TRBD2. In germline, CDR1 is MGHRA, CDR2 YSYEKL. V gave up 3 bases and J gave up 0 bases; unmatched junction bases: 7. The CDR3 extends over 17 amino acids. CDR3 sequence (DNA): TGCGCCAGCAGCCACTCTCGAGGGAGGGCGAACACCGGGGAGCTGTTTTTT. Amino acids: CASSHSRGRANTGELFF.

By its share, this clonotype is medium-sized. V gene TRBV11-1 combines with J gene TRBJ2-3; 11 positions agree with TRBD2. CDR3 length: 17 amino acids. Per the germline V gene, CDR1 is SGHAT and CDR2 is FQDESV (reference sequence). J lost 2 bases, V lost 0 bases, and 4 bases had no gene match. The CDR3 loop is CASSLARLAGLTDTQYF. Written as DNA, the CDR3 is TGTGCCAGCAGCTTAGCTCGACTAGCGGGGCTCACAGATACGCAGTATTTT.